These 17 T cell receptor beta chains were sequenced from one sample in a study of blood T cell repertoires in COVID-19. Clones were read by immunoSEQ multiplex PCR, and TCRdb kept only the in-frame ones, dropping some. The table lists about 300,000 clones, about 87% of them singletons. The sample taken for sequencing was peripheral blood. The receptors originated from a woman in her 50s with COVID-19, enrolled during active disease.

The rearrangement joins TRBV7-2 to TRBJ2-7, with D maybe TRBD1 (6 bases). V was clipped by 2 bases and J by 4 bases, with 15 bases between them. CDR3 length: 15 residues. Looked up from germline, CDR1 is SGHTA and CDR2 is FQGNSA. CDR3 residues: CASSLYPGESYEQYF. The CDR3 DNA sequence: TGTGCCAGCAGCTTATATCCAGGGGAGTCTTACGAGCAGTACTTC.

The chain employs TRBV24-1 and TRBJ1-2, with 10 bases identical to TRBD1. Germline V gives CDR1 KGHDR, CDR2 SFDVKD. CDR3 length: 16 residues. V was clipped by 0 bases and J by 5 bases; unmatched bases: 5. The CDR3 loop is CATSDLETGGEYGYTF. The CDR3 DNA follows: TGTGCCACCAGTGATTTGGAGACAGGGGGCGAATATGGCTACACCTTC.

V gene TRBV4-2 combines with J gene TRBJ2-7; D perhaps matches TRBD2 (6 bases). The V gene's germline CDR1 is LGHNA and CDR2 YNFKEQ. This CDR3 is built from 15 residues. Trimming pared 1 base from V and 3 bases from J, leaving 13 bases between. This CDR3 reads CASSQGTGEVYEQYF. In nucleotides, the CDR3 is TGTGCCAGCAGCCAAGGAACGGGAGAGGTCTACGAGCAGTACTTC.

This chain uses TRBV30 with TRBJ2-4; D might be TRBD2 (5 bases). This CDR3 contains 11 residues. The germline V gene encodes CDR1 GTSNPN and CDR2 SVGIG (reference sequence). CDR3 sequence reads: CASLGSNIQYF. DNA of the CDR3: TGTGCTTCTCTAGGGAGTAACATTCAGTACTTC.

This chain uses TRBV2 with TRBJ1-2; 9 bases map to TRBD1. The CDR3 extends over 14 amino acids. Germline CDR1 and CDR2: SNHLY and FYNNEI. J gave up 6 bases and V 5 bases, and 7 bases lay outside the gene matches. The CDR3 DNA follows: TGTGCCAGCAGTAGGGTCGGGACAGGGAATGGCTACACCTTC. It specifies CASSRVGTGNGYTF.

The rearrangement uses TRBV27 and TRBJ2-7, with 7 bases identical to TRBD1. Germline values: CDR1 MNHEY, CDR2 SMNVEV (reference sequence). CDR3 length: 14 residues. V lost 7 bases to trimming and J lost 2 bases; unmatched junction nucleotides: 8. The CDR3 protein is CASKSGTAPYEQYF. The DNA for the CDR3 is TGTGCCAGCAAATCCGGGACAGCTCCCTACGAGCAGTACTTC.

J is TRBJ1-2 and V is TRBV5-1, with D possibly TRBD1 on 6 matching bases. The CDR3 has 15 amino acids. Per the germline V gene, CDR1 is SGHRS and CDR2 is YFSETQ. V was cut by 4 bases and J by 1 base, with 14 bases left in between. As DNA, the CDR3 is TGCGCCAGCAGCCTAGGACAGTATATTAACTATGGCTACACCTTC. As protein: CASSLGQYINYGYTF.

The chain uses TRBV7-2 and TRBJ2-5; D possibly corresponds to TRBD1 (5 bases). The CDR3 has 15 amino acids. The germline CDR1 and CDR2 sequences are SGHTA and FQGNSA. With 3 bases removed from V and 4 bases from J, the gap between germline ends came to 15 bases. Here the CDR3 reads CASSFTDTFRETQYF. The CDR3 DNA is TGTGCCAGCAGCTTCACGGACACCTTTAGAGAGACCCAGTACTTC.

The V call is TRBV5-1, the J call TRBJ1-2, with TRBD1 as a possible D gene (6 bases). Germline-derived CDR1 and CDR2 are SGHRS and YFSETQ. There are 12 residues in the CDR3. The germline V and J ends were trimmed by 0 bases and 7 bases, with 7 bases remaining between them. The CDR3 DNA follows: TGCGCCAGCAGCTTGGTAGGGGGTGGCTACACCTTC. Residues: CASSLVGGGYTF.

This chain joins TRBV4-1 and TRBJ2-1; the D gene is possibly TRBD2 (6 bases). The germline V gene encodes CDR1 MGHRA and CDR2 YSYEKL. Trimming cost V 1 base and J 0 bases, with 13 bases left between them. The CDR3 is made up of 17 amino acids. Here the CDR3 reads CASSQGQGGSSYNEQFF. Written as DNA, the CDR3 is TGCGCCAGCAGCCAAGGCCAGGGAGGCAGCTCCTACAATGAGCAGTTCTTC.

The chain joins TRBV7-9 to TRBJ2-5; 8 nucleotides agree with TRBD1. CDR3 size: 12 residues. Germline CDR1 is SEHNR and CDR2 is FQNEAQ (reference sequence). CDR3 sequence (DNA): TGTGCTTCACGCAGGGGGCTGGAGACCCAGTACTTC. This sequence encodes CASRRGLETQYF.

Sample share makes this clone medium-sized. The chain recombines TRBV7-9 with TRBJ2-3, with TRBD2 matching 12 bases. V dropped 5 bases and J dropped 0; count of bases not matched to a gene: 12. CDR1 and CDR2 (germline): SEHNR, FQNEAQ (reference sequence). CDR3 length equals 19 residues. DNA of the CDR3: TGTGCCAGCAGCGGGTACACTAGCGGGAGGAGTTCTAGCACAGATACGCAGTATTTT. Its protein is CASSGYTSGRSSSTDTQYF.

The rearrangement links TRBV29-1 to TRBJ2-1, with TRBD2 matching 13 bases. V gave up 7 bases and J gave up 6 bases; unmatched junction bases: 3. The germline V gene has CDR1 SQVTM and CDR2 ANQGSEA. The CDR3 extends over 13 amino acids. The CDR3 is CSGGLAGFNEQFF. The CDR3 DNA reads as TGCAGCGGGGGACTAGCGGGATTCAATGAGCAGTTCTTC.

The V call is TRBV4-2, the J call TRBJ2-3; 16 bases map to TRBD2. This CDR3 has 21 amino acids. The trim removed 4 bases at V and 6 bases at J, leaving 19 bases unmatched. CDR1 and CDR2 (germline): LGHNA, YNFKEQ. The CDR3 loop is CASSRIPGTSGRAGFTDTQYF. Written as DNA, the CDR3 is TGTGCCAGCAGCCGCATACCTGGGACTAGCGGGAGGGCGGGGTTCACCGATACGCAGTATTTT.

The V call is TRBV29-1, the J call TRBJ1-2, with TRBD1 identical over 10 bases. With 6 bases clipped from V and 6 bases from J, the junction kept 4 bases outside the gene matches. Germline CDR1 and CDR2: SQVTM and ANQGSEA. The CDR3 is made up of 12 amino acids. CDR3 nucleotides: TGCAGCGTCACCGGGACAGGGGATGGCTACACCTTC. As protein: CSVTGTGDGYTF.

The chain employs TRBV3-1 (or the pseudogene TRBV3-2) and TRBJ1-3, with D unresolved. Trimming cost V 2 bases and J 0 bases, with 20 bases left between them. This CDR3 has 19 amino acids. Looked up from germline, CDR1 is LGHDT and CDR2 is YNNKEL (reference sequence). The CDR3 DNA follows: TGTGCCAGCAGCCAAAAAGTCTCTGGCCGGGTAGTCTCTGGAAACACCATATATTTT. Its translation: CASSQKVSGRVVSGNTIYF.

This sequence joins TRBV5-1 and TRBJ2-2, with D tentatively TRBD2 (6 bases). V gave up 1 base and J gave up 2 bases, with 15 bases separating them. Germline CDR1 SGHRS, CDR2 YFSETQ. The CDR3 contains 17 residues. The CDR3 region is CASSLTLQEGNTGELFF. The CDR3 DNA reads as TGCGCCAGCAGCTTGACCCTACAGGAGGGTAACACCGGGGAGCTGTTTTTT.